These 16 T cell receptor beta chains share one sample of origin, sequenced in a study of OX40 agonist ivuxolimab in advanced cancers. This table comes from immunoSEQ multiplex PCR, and its TCRdb copy is limited to in-frame clones, with some not included. The top ten hold 7% to 9.5% of the sample, which has more than 65,000 clones, around 92% seen once. Sequencing used CD4+ or CD8+ T cells sorted from blood, obtained in a trial of the OX40 agonist ivuxolimab. These receptors were obtained from an adult with an advanced solid tumor such as melanoma, head and neck, liver or kidney cancer.

J is TRBJ2-3 and V is TRBV19, with D perhaps matching TRBD1 or TRBD2 (5 bases each). The germline CDR1 and CDR2 sequences are LNHDA and SQIVND (reference sequence). The CDR3 extends over 18 amino acids. V lost 1 base to trimming and J lost 6 bases, with 23 bases between them. This chain's CDR3 is CASSIAGLVRDVGDTQYF. DNA for the CDR3: TGTGCCAGTAGTATAGCAGGCTTGGTCAGGGACGTTGGGGATACGCAGTATTTT.

The V gene is TRBV5-1, the J gene TRBJ1-3; tentatively, D is TRBD1 (6 bases). The CDR3 extends over 16 amino acids. CDR1 is SGHRS, CDR2 YFSETQ, per germline. V was trimmed by 1 base and J by 0 bases, leaving 11 bases between them. CDR3 sequence: CASSLRTAGSGNTIYF. The CDR3 coding sequence is TGCGCCAGCAGCTTGCGGACAGCCGGCTCTGGAAACACCATATATTTT. The full variable domain, rest sourced from reference TRBV5-1 and TRBJ1-3, is KAGVTQTPRYLIKTRGQQVTLSCSPISGHRSVSWYQQTPGQGLQFLFEYFSETQRNKGNFPGRFSGRQFSNSRSEMNVSTLELGDSALYLCASSLRTAGSGNTIYFGEGSWLTVV.

This chain connects TRBV6-1 to TRBJ1-4, with D hard to call. Germline CDR1 and CDR2: MNHNS and SASEGT. The CDR3 sequence is 12 residues long. Trimming stripped 6 bases from V and 1 base from J, with 3 bases between. This chain's CDR3 is CASRVTNEKLFF. CDR3 coding DNA: TGTGCCAGCAGGGTAACTAATGAAAAACTGTTTTTT.

CDR3 in amino acids: CASSDPAGPTGNEQFF. For the CDR3, the DNA is TGTGCCAGCAGCGACCCAGCGGGGCCTACAGGGAATGAGCAGTTCTTC. The chain joins TRBV9 to TRBJ2-1; D possibly corresponds to TRBD2 (7 bases). This CDR3 region has 16 residues. Trimming removed 3 bases from V and 7 bases from J, with 20 bases in between. Looked up from germline, CDR1 is SGDLS and CDR2 is YYNGEE.

This chain connects TRBV9 to TRBJ2-7, with D maybe TRBD2 (7 bases). This CDR3 has 15 amino acids. Germline CDR1 is SGDLS and CDR2 is YYNGEE. The V end was cut by 4 bases, the J end by 6 bases, with 20 bases between. The CDR3 is CASSQGGGASGEQYF. The CDR3 DNA reads as TGTGCCAGCAGCCAAGGAGGGGGGGCTAGTGGCGAGCAGTACTTC.

The rearrangement joins TRBV6-1 to TRBJ2-7; the D is unclear. Germline V gene data show CDR1 as MNHNS and CDR2 as SASEGT. The CDR3 is 13 amino acids. Deletions cut 6 bases from V and 2 bases from J, with 11 bases between. DNA for the CDR3: TGTGCCAGCAGCCCGAAGCTAACCTACGAGCAGTACTTC. This encodes CASSPKLTYEQYF.

V usage is TRBV6-5 and J usage is TRBJ1-1; unclear D gene. The CDR3 contains 12 residues. Germline values: CDR1 MNHEY, CDR2 SVGAGI. The CDR3: CVAGTSNTEAFF. In nucleotides, the CDR3 is TGTGTAGCTGGCACCTCGAACACTGAAGCTTTCTTT.

This chain connects TRBV10-3 to TRBJ2-1, with unresolved D. The ends were cut back, 3 bases at V and 0 bases at J, with 12 bases in the middle. The CDR3 extends over 16 amino acids. From germline, CDR1 is ENHRY and CDR2 SYGVKD. The DNA of the CDR3 is TGTGCCATCAGTGACCTTACTACCCGCTCCTACAATGAGCAGTTCTTC. Encoded protein: CAISDLTTRSYNEQFF.

This clone has only a few counts. CDR3 coding DNA: TGTGCCACCAGCAGAGGGGGGACGGATGTCTACGAGCAGTACTTC. This encodes CATSRGGTDVYEQYF. The V and J genes are TRBV15 and TRBJ2-7, with D tentatively TRBD1 or TRBD2 (5 bases each). The CDR3 length is 15 residues. Deletions cut 1 base from V and 3 bases from J, with 13 bases between. Germline CDR1 reads LNHNV; CDR2 reads YYDKDF (reference sequence). Together with reference TRBV15 and TRBJ2-7, the CDR3 gives the full variable domain: DAMVIQNPRYQVTQFGKPVTLSCSQTLNHNVMYWYQQKSSQAPKLLFHYYDKDFNNEADTPDNFQSRRPNTSFCFLDIRSPGLGDTAMYLCATSRGGTDVYEQYFGPGTRLTVT.

This chain links TRBV9 with TRBJ1-3; D remains ambiguous. The CDR3 length is 14 residues. CDR1 and CDR2 from the germline V gene are SGDLS and YYNGEE. The germline V and J ends were trimmed by 6 bases and 0 bases, with 10 bases remaining between them. This CDR3 reads CASTERSSGNTIYF. As DNA, the CDR3 is TGTGCCAGCACCGAACGGTCCTCTGGAAACACCATATATTTT. The full variable domain, in which reference TRBV9 and TRBJ1-3 provide the parts outside the CDR3, is DSGVTQTPKHLITATGQRVTLRCSPRSGDLSVYWYQQSLDQGLQFLIQYYNGEERAKGNILERFSAQQFPDLHSELNLSSLELGDSALYFCASTERSSGNTIYFGEGSWLTVV.

The V gene is TRBV9, the J gene TRBJ2-3; D possibly uses TRBD1 or TRBD2 (5 bases each). V was cut by 3 bases and J by 6 bases, with 8 bases left in between. The germline CDR1 and CDR2 sequences are SGDLS and YYNGEE. This CDR3 spans 12 amino acids. CDR3: CASSGGEDTQYF. The CDR3 DNA sequence: TGTGCCAGCAGCGGAGGGGAGGATACGCAGTATTTT. Using reference TRBV9 and TRBJ2-3 for the parts outside the CDR3, the full variable domain is DSGVTQTPKHLITATGQRVTLRCSPRSGDLSVYWYQQSLDQGLQFLIQYYNGEERAKGNILERFSAQQFPDLHSELNLSSLELGDSALYFCASSGGEDTQYFGPGTRLTVL.

This chain uses TRBV4-3 with TRBJ2-7; unclear D gene. V dropped 1 base and J dropped 3 bases, with 10 bases sitting between them. Germline V gene lookup returns CDR1 LGHNA and CDR2 YSLEER. CDR3 length equals 14 residues. CDR3 sequence reads: CASSQGSTFYEQYF. The CDR3 region has the DNA TGCGCCAGCAGCCAAGGGTCGACTTTCTACGAGCAGTACTTC.

This chain links TRBV7-6 with TRBJ2-5; no clear D. With 5 bases removed from V and 4 bases from J, the gap between germline ends came to 17 bases. Germline V gene data show CDR1 as SGHVS and CDR2 as FNYEAQ. This CDR3 has 15 amino acids. The CDR3 sequence is CASSPTLGEGETQYF. The CDR3, as DNA: TGTGCCAGCAGCCCCACCCTGGGTGAAGGAGAGACCCAGTACTTC.

This rearrangement joins TRBV6-4 to TRBJ2-1; possibly TRBD1 for D (5 bases). The V end was cut by 2 bases, the J end by 1 base, with 9 bases between. The CDR3 runs 15 residues. Germline-derived CDR1 and CDR2 are MRHNA and SNTAGT. The DNA for the CDR3 is TGTGCCAGCAGTGACAGGGGTAATTCCTACAATGAGCAGTTCTTC. It encodes CASSDRGNSYNEQFF.

The chain employs TRBV2 and TRBJ2-3; TRBD2 agrees at 14 bases. V shed 1 base, J shed 0 bases, and the junction held 6 bases outside the gene matches. CDR3 length: 19 residues. The germline gives CDR1 SNHLY, CDR2 FYNNEI. This CDR3 reads CASSEVRLAGGISTDTQYF. As DNA, the CDR3 is TGTGCCAGCAGTGAAGTTCGACTAGCGGGGGGGATAAGCACAGATACGCAGTATTTT.

V gene TRBV20-1 combines with J gene TRBJ2-7, with no clear D. The CDR3 is 11 residues long. V dropped 3 bases and J dropped 3 bases, with 6 bases sitting between them. The germline V gene encodes CDR1 DFQATT and CDR2 SNEGSKA (reference sequence). The CDR3: CSASLYYEQYF. CDR3 DNA: TGCAGTGCTAGTTTATACTACGAGCAGTACTTC.